This is a list of T cell receptor beta chains from one sample in a study of memory CD4+ T cells and cytomegalovirus serostatus. This table comes from immunoSEQ multiplex PCR, and its TCRdb copy is limited to in-frame clones, with some not included. Of under 55,000 clones in the sample, 70% to 80% are singletons; the top ten hold roughly 1.7%. Sequencing was carried out using memory CD4+ T cells from blood. The receptor source for this set is an adult in good health and CMV-seronegative. Both conserved end residues are part of each CDR3. Fields, in order: CDR3 length, D gene, clone size, J gene, V gene, CDR3 protein, CDR3 DNA. A D gene is named only where the DNA matches it firmly. Not all rows give a size; the values are once, few, many and, for expanded clones, a class.

13,-,-,TRBJ2-1,TRBV28,CASTPVGRNEQFF,TGTGCCAGCACCCCCGTGGGTCGCAATGAGCAGTTCTTC
19,-,-,TRBJ2-6,TRBV27,CASRVVGQGGLSGANVLTF,TGTGCCAGCAGAGTCGTGGGGCAGGGGGGTCTTTCTGGGGCCAACGTCCTGACTTTC
15,TRBD1,-,TRBJ2-1,TRBV27,CASSLDRGSYNEQFF,TGTGCCAGCAGTTTAGACAGGGGGTCCTACAATGAGCAGTTCTTC
14,-,once,TRBJ1-2,TRBV7-9,CASSLDLDYYGYTF,TGTGCCAGCAGCTTAGATTTGGACTACTATGGCTACACCTTC
16,TRBD1,-,TRBJ1-2,TRBV19,CASSHGTGQGTRGYTF,TGTGCCAGTAGCCACGGGACGGGACAGGGGACAAGGGGCTACACCTTC
13,-,-,TRBJ1-1,TRBV25-1,CASSKKTDTEAFF,TGTGCCAGCAGTAAAAAAACGGACACTGAAGCTTTCTTT
15,TRBD2,-,TRBJ2-5,TRBV11-2,CASSPGLAGSETQYF,TGTGCCAGCAGCCCGGGACTAGCGGGGAGTGAGACCCAGTACTTC
16,TRBD1,-,TRBJ2-6,TRBV6-1,CASSAQGAAGANVLTF,TGTGCCAGCAGTGCGCAGGGGGCTGCGGGGGCCAACGTCCTGACTTTC
17,TRBD2,few,TRBJ2-1,TRBV4-1,CASSHTTLGGRYNEQFF,TGCGCCAGCAGCCATACCACCCTTGGCGGGAGATACAATGAGCAGTTCTTC
11,-,-,TRBJ2-7,TRBV29-1,CSVEESYEQYF,TGCAGCGTTGAAGAGAGCTACGAGCAGTACTTC
13,TRBD2,-,TRBJ2-7,TRBV29-1,CSVVDQGIGGKYF,TGCAGCGTTGTGGACCAGGGAATCGGGGGGAAGTACTTC
15,TRBD1,-,TRBJ2-1,TRBV5-8,CASSIGQGRRDEQFF,TGTGCCAGCAGCATCGGACAGGGGAGAAGGGATGAGCAGTTCTTC
13,-,-,TRBJ2-5,TRBV7-9,CASSLDVKETQYF,TGTGCCAGCAGCTTAGACGTGAAAGAGACCCAGTACTTC
16,TRBD1,-,TRBJ1-1,TRBV5-6,CASSLYPGQGDTEAFF,TGTGCCAGCAGCTTGTACCCGGGACAGGGGGACACTGAAGCTTTCTTT
14,TRBD1,-,TRBJ1-4,TRBV18,CASSRGQLNEKLFF,TGTGCCAGCTCACGGGGACAGCTTAATGAAAAACTGTTTTTT
13,-,-,TRBJ1-2,TRBV19,CASSIIANYGYTF,TGTGCCAGTAGTATTATTGCGAACTATGGCTACACCTTC
11,-,-,TRBJ1-1,TRBV28,CVARGNTEAFF,TGTGTCGCGCGGGGGAACACTGAAGCTTTCTTT
15,-,-,TRBJ2-1,TRBV6-4,CASRKERGATNEQFF,TGTGCCAGCAGGAAAGAACGGGGGGCCACCAATGAGCAGTTCTTC
18,TRBD2,-,TRBJ2-5,TRBV10-3,CAISGQPLAGTYQETQYF,TGTGCCATCAGTGGCCAACCGCTAGCGGGGACGTACCAAGAGACCCAGTACTTC
14,-,-,TRBJ1-1,TRBV15,CATSRRMMNTEAFF,TGTGCCACCAGCAGGAGGATGATGAACACTGAAGCTTTCTTT
13,-,-,TRBJ1-2,TRBV7-9,CASSLQGHYGYTF,TGTGCCAGCAGCTTACAGGGCCACTATGGCTACACCTTC
15,TRBD1,-,TRBJ2-7,TRBV18,CASSQTGTGSQQQYF,TGTGCCAGCTCGCAAACCGGGACAGGGTCTCAACAGCAGTACTTC
14,-,-,TRBJ1-5,TRBV28,CASSFGGVVQPQHF,TGTGCCAGCAGCTTCGGAGGGGTCGTGCAGCCCCAGCATTTT
12,-,-,TRBJ1-2,TRBV2,CASGRGDYGYTF,TGTGCCAGCGGACGCGGGGACTATGGCTACACCTTC
17,-,-,TRBJ2-4,TRBV5-1,CASSRGQTSAAKNIQYF,TGCGCCAGCAGCCGTGGACAGACCTCTGCTGCCAAAAACATTCAGTACTTC
16,TRBD2,once,TRBJ2-1,TRBV11-2,CASSPTLGLARNEQFF,TGTGCCAGCAGCCCGACATTGGGACTAGCTAGGAATGAGCAGTTCTTC
15,TRBD1,-,TRBJ2-3,TRBV29-1,CSAGDRGGVTDTQYF,TGCAGCGCCGGAGACAGGGGGGGGGTCACAGATACGCAGTATTTT
14,TRBD1,-,TRBJ2-7,TRBV7-9,CASSFTKRDREQYF,TGTGCCAGCAGCTTCACTAAACGGGACAGGGAGCAGTACTTC
14,TRBD1,-,TRBJ2-7,TRBV28,CASTRTGALYEQYF,TGTGCCAGCACACGGACAGGGGCATTATACGAGCAGTACTTC
14,-,-,TRBJ2-7,TRBV5-1,CASRSDSIRYEQYF,TGCGCCAGCAGATCGGACAGTATCCGTTACGAGCAGTACTTC
13,-,-,TRBJ2-1,TRBV9,CASSFLTYNEQFF,TGTGCCAGCAGCTTCCTGACCTACAATGAGCAGTTCTTC
14,TRBD1,-,TRBJ1-2,TRBV6-1,CASSESQGVGGYTF,TGTGCCAGCAGTGAATCCCAGGGGGTGGGCGGCTACACCTTC
14,TRBD1,-,TRBJ1-4,TRBV7-8,CASSRTGLNEKLFF,TGTGCCAGCAGCCGGACAGGTCTCAATGAAAAACTGTTTTTT